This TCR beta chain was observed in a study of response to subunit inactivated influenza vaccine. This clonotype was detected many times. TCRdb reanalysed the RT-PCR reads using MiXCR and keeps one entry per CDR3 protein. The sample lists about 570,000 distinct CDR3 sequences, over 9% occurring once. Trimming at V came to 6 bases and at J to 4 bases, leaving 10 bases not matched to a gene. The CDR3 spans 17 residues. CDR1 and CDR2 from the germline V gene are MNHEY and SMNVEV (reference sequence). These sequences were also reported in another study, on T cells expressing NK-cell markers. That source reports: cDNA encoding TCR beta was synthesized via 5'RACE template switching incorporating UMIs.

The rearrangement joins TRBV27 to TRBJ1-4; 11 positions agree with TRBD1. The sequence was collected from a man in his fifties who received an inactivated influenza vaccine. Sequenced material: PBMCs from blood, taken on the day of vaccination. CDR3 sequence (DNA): TGTGCCAGCAGGCGGGACAGGGGGAGCAGGGGTAATGAAAAACTGTTTTTT. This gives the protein CASRRDRGSRGNEKLFF. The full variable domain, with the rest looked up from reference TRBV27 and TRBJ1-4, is EAQVTQNPRYLITVTGKKLTVTCSQNMNHEYMSWYRQDPGLGLRQIYYSMNVEVTDKGDVPEGYKVSRKEKRNFPLILESPSPNQTSLYFCASRRDRGSRGNEKLFFGSGTQLSVL.